What follows are 14 T cell receptor beta chains derived from one specimen sequenced in a study of cytomegalovirus exposure and HLA in healthy donors. Primers for the PCR totalled 60 Vbeta and 13 Jbeta. Sequenced by immunoSEQ multiplex PCR; TCRdb stores in-frame clones only, minus some. The sample lists approximately 150,000 clones, about 80% occurring once. The specimen sequenced was PBMCs. All receptors come from a female donor in good health and CMV-seronegative.

The chain couples TRBV4-2 to TRBJ1-1; 7 bases are a match to TRBD1. Trimming removed 1 base from V and 2 bases from J; junction bases left unmatched: 4. This CDR3 has 15 amino acids. CDR1 is LGHNA, CDR2 YNFKEQ, per germline. CDR3 nucleotide sequence: TGTGCCAGCAGCCAAGGAGGGACAGCCAACACTGAAGCTTTCTTT. This gives the protein CASSQGGTANTEAFF.

This chain joins TRBV5-1 and TRBJ2-1; the match to TRBD2 covers 7 bases. Unmatched junction bases numbered 5, after V lost 1 base and J lost 7 bases. The CDR3 runs to 14 residues. Per germline, CDR1 SGHRS and CDR2 YFSETQ. CDR3 in amino acids: CASSLLSGGNEQFF. The DNA for the CDR3 is TGCGCCAGCAGCTTGCTCTCCGGGGGGAATGAGCAGTTCTTC.

Of note for this clone: One end of the junction does not line up with germline, which may come from a read error. The J gene is TRBJ1-1, the V gene TRBV7-9, with unresolved D. CDR3 length: 12 amino acids. Germline CDR1 SEHNR, CDR2 FQNEAQ (reference sequence). The CDR3 loop is CSSSLDLTEAFF. DNA for the CDR3: TGTTCCAGCAGCTTAGATCTCACTGAAGCTTTCTTT.

V usage is TRBV19 and J usage is TRBJ1-1; D might be TRBD1 (5 bases). The length of the CDR3 is 13 residues. V dropped 6 bases and J dropped 2 bases, with 10 bases sitting between them. Germline V gene lookup returns CDR1 LNHDA and CDR2 SQIVND (reference sequence). Written as DNA, the CDR3 is TGTGCCAGTAGAGGGGCAGAAAACACTGAAGCTTTCTTT. Translating gives CASRGAENTEAFF. The full variable domain, its missing parts supplied by reference TRBV19 and TRBJ1-1, is DGGITQSPKYLFRKEGQNVTLSCEQNLNHDAMYWYRQDPGQGLRLIYYSQIVNDFQKGDIAEGYSVSREKKESFPLTVTSAQKNPTAFYLCASRGAENTEAFFGQGTRLTVV.

The CDR3 DNA reads as TGTGCCAGCAATCTGGGAGGGTCCAACACTGAAGCTTTCTTT. Translating it yields CASNLGGSNTEAFF. This rearrangement joins TRBV25-1 to TRBJ1-1; D gene unclear. V lost 7 bases and J 2 bases, leaving 14 bases between the germline ends. CDR1 is MGHDK and CDR2 is SYGVNS in the germline V gene. CDR3 length equals 14 residues. Full variable domain (outside the CDR3, taken from reference TRBV25-1 and TRBJ1-1): EADIYQTPRYLVIGTGKKITLECSQTMGHDKMYWYQQDPGMELHLIHYSYGVNSTEKGDLSSESTVSRIRTEHFPLTLESARPSHTSQYLCASNLGGSNTEAFFGQGTRLTVV.

This clone has just a few counts. The rearrangement uses TRBV5-1 and TRBJ2-1; D might be TRBD2 (6 bases). The length of the CDR3 is 15 residues. The germline CDR1 and CDR2 sequences are SGHRS and YFSETQ. Between the trimmed V and J ends, which lost 0 bases and 5 bases, there was a span of 12 bases. The CDR3 bases are TGCGCCAGCAGCTTGGGAGGAGGGGCTCACAATGAGCAGTTCTTC. Protein product: CASSLGGGAHNEQFF.

This rearrangement joins TRBV15 to TRBJ1-1; D is perhaps TRBD1 (5 bases). The CDR3 is made up of 15 amino acids. In germline, CDR1 is LNHNV, CDR2 YYDKDF (reference sequence). Trimming left V 1 base short and J 4 bases short, with 13 bases between. The CDR3 spells CATSRGRVVGTEAFF. The CDR3 bases are TGTGCCACCAGCAGAGGCAGGGTAGTAGGCACTGAAGCTTTCTTT.

The chain recombines TRBV29-1 with TRBJ2-1, with 7 bases fitting TRBD1. With 7 bases clipped from V and 4 bases from J, the junction kept 7 bases outside the gene matches. The CDR3 length is 13 residues. Germline V lookup: CDR1 SQVTM, CDR2 ANQGSEA. The CDR3 nucleotides are TGCAGCGACCTGGACAGGAGGTACAATGAGCAGTTCTTC. Its protein is CSDLDRRYNEQFF.

Written as DNA, the CDR3 is TGTGCCAGCGGACAGGGGAGCGGCTCTGGAAACACCATATATTTT. Translation gives CASGQGSGSGNTIYF. The chain recombines TRBV7-9 with TRBJ1-3, with 9 bases fitting TRBD1. Unmatched junction bases numbered 5, after V lost 8 bases and J lost 0 bases. Germline loops: CDR1 SEHNR, CDR2 FQNEAQ (reference sequence). This CDR3 comprises 15 residues.

The rearrangement uses TRBV6-5 and TRBJ1-3; possibly TRBD1 for D (6 bases). The CDR3 is made up of 15 amino acids. CDR1 and CDR2 (germline): MNHEY, SVGAGI. Deletions cut 0 bases from V and 4 bases from J, with 10 bases between. CDR3 sequence: CASSYSGGLGNTIYF. CDR3 sequence (DNA): TGTGCCAGCAGTTACTCCGGGGGGCTGGGAAACACCATATATTTT.

V usage is TRBV30 and J usage is TRBJ1-2, with 9 bases matching TRBD1. V trimming: 3 bases; J trimming: 7 bases; junction bases outside the gene matches: 6. This CDR3 contains 13 residues. Germline CDR1 and CDR2: GTSNPN and SVGIG (reference sequence). The DNA for the CDR3 is TGTGCCTGGAGCGCCGACAGGGGGGTTGGCTACACCTTC. It translates to CAWSADRGVGYTF.

In regard to this clone: One end of the junction does not line up with germline, which may come from a read error. V gene TRBV9 combines with J gene TRBJ2-5; 10 bases agree with TRBD2. CDR1 is SGDLS, CDR2 YYNGEE, per germline. There are 16 residues in the CDR3. The CDR3 DNA sequence: TGTGCCAGCAGCGTAGAAAGCGGGGGGGGCCAAGGGACCCAGTACTTC. Encoded protein: CASSVESGGGQGTQYF.

The chain is built from TRBV2 and TRBJ2-4; tentative D call: TRBD2 (5 bases). The CDR3 runs to 15 residues. Germline V gene lookup returns CDR1 SNHLY and CDR2 FYNNEI. V was pared by 4 bases and J by 0 bases, with 10 bases between. The chain's CDR3 is CASSGTRLAKNIQYF. CDR3 bases: TGTGCCAGCAGTGGGACTCGACTAGCCAAAAACATTCAGTACTTC.

The count of this clone is one. Its ends do not fully match the called genes, so a read error is possible. The chain recombines TRBV7-7 with TRBJ1-1; no definite D call. The CDR3 consists of 13 residues. CDR1 is SSHAT and CDR2 is FNYEAQ in the germline V gene (reference sequence). Written as DNA, the CDR3 is TGTGCTAGCAGCTTAGGAACGGGGACTGAAGCTTTCTTT. It is translated as CASSLGTGTEAFF.